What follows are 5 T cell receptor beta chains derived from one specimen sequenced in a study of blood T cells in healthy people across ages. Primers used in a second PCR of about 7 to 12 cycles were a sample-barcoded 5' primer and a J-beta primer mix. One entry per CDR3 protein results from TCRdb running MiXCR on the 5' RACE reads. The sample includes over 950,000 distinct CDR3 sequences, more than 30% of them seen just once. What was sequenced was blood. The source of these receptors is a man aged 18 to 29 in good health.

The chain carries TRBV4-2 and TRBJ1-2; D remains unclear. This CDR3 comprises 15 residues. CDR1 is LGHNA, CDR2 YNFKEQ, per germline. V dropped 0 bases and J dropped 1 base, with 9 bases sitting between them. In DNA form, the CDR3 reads TGTGCCAGCAGCCAAGATCGGGCGAATAACTATGGCTACACCTTC. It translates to CASSQDRANNYGYTF.

CDR3 coding DNA: TGTGCCAGCAGTTCGATGTTGCAGGGTAATTCACCCCTCCACTTT. It codes for CASSSMLQGNSPLHF. The chain couples TRBV12-3 or TRBV12-4 to TRBJ1-6, with TRBD1 as a possible D gene (5 bases). There are 15 residues in the CDR3. V lost 4 bases and J lost 6, with 13 bases in between.

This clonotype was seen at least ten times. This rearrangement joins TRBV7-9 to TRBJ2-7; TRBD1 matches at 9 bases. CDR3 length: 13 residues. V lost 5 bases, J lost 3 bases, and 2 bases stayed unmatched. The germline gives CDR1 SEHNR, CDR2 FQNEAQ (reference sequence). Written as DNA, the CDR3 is TGTGCCAGCAGCCCGGGACAGGGCTACGAGCAGTACTTC. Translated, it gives CASSPGQGYEQYF.

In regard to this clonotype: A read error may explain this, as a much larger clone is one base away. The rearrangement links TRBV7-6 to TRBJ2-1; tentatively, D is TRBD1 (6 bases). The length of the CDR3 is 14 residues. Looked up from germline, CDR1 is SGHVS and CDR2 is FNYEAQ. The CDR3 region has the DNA TGTGCCAGCAGCTTATCAGGGGCCTACAATGGGCAGTTCTTC. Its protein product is CASSLSGAYNGQFF.

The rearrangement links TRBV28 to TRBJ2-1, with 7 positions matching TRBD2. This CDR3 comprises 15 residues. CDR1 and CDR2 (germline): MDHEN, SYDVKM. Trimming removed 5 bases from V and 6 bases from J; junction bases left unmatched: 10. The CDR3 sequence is CASSKRGLTGNEQFF. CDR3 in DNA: TGTGCCAGCAGTAAACGGGGACTAACGGGCAATGAGCAGTTCTTC.